This T cell receptor beta chain is drawn from a study of T cells in tumors after PD-1 blockade. Overall study results and limits: Some novel exhausted tumor clones appeared in pre-treatment blood, suggesting peripheral recruitment.

Clones were sequenced by immunoSEQ multiplex PCR, and TCRdb holds only the in-frame ones, with some missing. The repertoire holds tens of thousands of clones, with around 80% as singletons. The CDR3 totals 18 residues. Germline CDR1 reads SGHVS; CDR2 reads FNYEAQ. The ends were cut back, 1 base at V and 4 bases at J, with 20 bases in the middle. Concerning this clone itself: Its antigen remains unknown.

The starting material was PBMCs, obtained before anti-PD-1 treatment. This receptor was obtained from a human donor with basal cell carcinoma. This chain connects TRBV7-6 to TRBJ1-3; D is unclear. CDR3 bases: TGTGCCAGCAGCTTAGTGTTAGAGGACCCAACTTTCGGAAACACCATATATTTT. Its translation is CASSLVLEDPTFGNTIYF.